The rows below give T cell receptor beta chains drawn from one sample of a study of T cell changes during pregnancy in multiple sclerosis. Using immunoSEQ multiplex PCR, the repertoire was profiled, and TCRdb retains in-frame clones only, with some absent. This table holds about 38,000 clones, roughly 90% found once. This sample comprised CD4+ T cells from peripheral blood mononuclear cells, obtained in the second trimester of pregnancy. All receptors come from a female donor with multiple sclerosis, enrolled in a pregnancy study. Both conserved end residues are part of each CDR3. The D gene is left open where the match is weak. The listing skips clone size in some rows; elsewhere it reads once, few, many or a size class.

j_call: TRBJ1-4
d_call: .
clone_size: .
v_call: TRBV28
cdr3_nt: TGTGCCAGCAGTTTAGGTGGGAGGGGACTTGAAAAACTGTTTTTT
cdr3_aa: CASSLGGRGLEKLFF

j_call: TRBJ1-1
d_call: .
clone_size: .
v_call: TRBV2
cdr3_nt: TGTGCCAGCAGTGAGAGGACAGTGAACACTGAAGCTTTCTTT
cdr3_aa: CASSERTVNTEAFF

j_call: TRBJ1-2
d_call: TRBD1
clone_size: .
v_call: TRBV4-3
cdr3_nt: TGCGCCAGCAGCCCCGGACAGGTTACAGGGGGCGCTGGCTACACCTTC
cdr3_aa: CASSPGQVTGGAGYTF

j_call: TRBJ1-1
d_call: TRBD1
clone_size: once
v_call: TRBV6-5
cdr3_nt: TGTGCCAGCAGATCTGGACAGGGCGCGAACACTGAAGCTTTCTTT
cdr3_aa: CASRSGQGANTEAFF

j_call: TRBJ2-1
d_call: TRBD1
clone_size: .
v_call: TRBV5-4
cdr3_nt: TGTGCCAGCAGCGGACGACAGGGGGTAAATGAGCAGTTCTTC
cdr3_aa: CASSGRQGVNEQFF

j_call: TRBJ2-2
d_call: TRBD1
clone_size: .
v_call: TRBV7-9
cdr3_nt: TGTGCCAGCAGCTTGAGGGACAGGGGGTTTCAAATCAGGGGCGGGGAGCTGTTTTTT
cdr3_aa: CASSLRDRGFQIRGGELFF

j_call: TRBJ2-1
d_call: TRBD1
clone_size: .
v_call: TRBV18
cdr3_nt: TGTGCCAGCTCACGGGACAGAAAATACAATGAGCAGTTCTTC
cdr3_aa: CASSRDRKYNEQFF

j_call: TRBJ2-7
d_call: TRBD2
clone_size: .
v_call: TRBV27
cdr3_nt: TGTGCCAGCAGTTTCTTGGCTAGCGGAACTTACGAGCAGTACTTC
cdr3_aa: CASSFLASGTYEQYF

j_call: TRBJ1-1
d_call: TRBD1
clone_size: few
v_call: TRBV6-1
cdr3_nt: TGTGCCAGCAGTGGCACAGGGGCACGAGCTTTCTTT
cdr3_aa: CASSGTGARAFF

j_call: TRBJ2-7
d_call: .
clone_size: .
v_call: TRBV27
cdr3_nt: TGTGCCAGCAGTTTGAGCGACGGCTACGAGCAGTACTTC
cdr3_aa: CASSLSDGYEQYF

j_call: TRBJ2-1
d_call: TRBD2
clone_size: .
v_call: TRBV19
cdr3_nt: TGTGCCAGTAGTATAGGAACTAGCGGGAGCTACAATGAGCAGTTCTTC
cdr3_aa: CASSIGTSGSYNEQFF

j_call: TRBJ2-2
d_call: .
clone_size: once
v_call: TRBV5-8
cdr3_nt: TGTGCCAGCAGCTTGGGTGCGGGCCCGGGCACCGGGGAGCTGTTTTTT
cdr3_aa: CASSLGAGPGTGELFF

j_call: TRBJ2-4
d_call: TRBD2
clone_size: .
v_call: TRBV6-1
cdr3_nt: TGTGCCAGCAGTGAAATAGCGGGAGGGTTCGCGGCCAAAAACATTCAGTACTTC
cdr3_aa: CASSEIAGGFAAKNIQYF

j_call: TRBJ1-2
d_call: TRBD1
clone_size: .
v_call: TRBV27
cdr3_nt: TGTGCCAGCAGTTTATGGGCCGGGACAGGGGGGGGTGGCTACACCTTC
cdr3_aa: CASSLWAGTGGGGYTF

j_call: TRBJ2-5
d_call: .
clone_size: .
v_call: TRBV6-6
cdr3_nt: TGTGCCAGCAGTTACTGGACATACCAAGAGACCCAGTACTTC
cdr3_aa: CASSYWTYQETQYF

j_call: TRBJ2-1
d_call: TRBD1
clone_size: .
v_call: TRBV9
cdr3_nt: TGTGCCAGCAGCTTAGAAGTAGGGGGCGCTTTCCACAATGAGCAGTTCTTC
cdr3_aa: CASSLEVGGAFHNEQFF

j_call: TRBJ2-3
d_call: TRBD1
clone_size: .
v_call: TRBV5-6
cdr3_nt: TGTGCCAGCAGCGTACCGGGACAGAACACAGATACGCAGTATTTT
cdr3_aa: CASSVPGQNTDTQYF

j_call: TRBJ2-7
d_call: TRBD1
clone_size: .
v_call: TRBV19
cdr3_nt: TGTGCCAGTAGTCTCTGGGGGACAGCCAACTACGAGCAGTACTTC
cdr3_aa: CASSLWGTANYEQYF

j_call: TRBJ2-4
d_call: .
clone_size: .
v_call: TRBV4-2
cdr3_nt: TGTGCCAGCAGCCAAGAGAGTGGGGGGGGCGGTCACATTCAGTACTTC
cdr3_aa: CASSQESGGGGHIQYF

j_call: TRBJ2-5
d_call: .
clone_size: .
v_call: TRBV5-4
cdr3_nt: TGTGCCAGCAGCTTGGGTGCTTCCGCCACAAGTGAGACCCAGTACTTC
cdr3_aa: CASSLGASATSETQYF

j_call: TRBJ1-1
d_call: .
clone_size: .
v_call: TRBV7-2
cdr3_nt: TGTGCCAGCAGCCCCGGACGGGGGAACACTGAAGCTTTCTTT
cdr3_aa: CASSPGRGNTEAFF

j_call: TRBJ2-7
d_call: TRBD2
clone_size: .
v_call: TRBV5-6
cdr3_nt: TGTGCCAGCAGCACGGGACTAGCGGGAGGTTCCTACGAGCAGTACTTC
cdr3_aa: CASSTGLAGGSYEQYF

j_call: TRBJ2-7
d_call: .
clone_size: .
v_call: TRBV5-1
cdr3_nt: TGCGCCAGCAGCCCAGACCCGGGGACCTACGAGCAGTACTTC
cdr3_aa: CASSPDPGTYEQYF

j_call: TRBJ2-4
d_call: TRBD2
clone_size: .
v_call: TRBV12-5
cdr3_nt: TGTGCTAGTGGTTTGAGGACGGGACTAGCCCCAAATCTAGCCAAAAACATTCAGTACTTC
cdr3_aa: CASGLRTGLAPNLAKNIQYF

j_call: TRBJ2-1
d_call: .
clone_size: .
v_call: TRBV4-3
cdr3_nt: TGCGCCAGCAGCCAAGATATAACGGGATCCCGGAATGAGCAGTTCTTC
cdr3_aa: CASSQDITGSRNEQFF

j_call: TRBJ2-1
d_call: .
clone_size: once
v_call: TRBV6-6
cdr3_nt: TGTGCCAGCAGGGGAACAGGGGGCCTAGCGGGAGAGCAGTTCTTC
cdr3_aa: CASRGTGGLAGEQFF

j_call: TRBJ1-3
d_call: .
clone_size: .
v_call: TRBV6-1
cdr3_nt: TGTGCCAGCAGTCAGGGAAATAGAAACACCATATATTTT
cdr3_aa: CASSQGNRNTIYF

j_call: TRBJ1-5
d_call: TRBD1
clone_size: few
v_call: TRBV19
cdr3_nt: TGTGCCAGTAGTATTGGACAGGGTAATCAGCCCCAGCATTTT
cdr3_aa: CASSIGQGNQPQHF

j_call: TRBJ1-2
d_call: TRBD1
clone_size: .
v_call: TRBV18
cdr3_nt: TGTGCCAGCTCCCCAGGACAGGGAAGTGGCTACACCTTC
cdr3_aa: CASSPGQGSGYTF

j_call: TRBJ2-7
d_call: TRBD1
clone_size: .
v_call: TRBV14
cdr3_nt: TGTGCCAGCAGCCCGAAGGACAGGCTCAGGTACGAGCAGTACTTC
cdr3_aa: CASSPKDRLRYEQYF

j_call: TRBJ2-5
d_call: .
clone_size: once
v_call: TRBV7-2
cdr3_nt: TGTGCCAGCAGCTTAGGGGGAGCGGGAGAGACCCAGTACTTC
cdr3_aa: CASSLGGAGETQYF

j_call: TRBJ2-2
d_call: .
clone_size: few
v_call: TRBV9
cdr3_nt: TGTGCCAGCAGCGTAGCAGGGGCTGGCACCGGGGAGCTGTTTTTT
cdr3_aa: CASSVAGAGTGELFF

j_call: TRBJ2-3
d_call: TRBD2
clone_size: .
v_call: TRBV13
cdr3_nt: TGTGCCAGCAGTTTGCCACCTCTAGCGGGGGCCACAGATACGCAGTATTTT
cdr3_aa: CASSLPPLAGATDTQYF

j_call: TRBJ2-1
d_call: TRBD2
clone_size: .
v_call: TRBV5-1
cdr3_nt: TGCGCCACCAGCCGAGGACTAGCAGCCGACAATGAGCAGTTCTTC
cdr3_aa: CATSRGLAADNEQFF

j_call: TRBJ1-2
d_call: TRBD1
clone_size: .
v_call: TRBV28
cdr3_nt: TGTGCCAGCAGGACGACAGGGACTAACTATGGCTACACCTTC
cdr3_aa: CASRTTGTNYGYTF

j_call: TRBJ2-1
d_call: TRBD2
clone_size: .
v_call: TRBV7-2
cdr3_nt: TGTGCCAGCAGCTTAGAACTAGCGGGAGTCGGCAATGAGCAGTTCTTC
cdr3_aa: CASSLELAGVGNEQFF

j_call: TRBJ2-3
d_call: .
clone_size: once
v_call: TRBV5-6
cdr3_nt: TGTGCCAGCAGCTTGTTACGCGGGGCTAGCACAGATACGCAGTATTTT
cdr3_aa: CASSLLRGASTDTQYF

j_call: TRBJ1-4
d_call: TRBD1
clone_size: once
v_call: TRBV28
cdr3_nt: TGTGCCAGCAGTTCGCCGGGACAGGGGGGGAGTAATGAAAAACTGTTTTTT
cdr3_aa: CASSSPGQGGSNEKLFF

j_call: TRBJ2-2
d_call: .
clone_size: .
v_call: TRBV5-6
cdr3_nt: TGTGCCAGCAGCTCTTACACCGGGGAGCTGTTTTTT
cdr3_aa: CASSSYTGELFF

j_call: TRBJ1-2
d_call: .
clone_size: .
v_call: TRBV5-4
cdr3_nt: TGTGCCAGCAGCTCCGAAAGACAGAATAACTATGGCTACACCTTC
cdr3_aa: CASSSERQNNYGYTF

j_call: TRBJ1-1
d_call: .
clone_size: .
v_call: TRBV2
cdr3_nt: TGTGCCAGCAGTGACCGTAGGACAGAGATCACTGAAGCTTTCTTT
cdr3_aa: CASSDRRTEITEAFF

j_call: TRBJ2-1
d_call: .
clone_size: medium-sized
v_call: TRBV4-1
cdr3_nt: TGCGCCAGCAGCCATAGTCCCGAGCAGTTCTTC
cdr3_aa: CASSHSPEQFF

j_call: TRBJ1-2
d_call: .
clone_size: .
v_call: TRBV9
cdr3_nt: TGTGCCAGCAGCCCGCGACAGAACCTAGGGGGCTACACCTTC
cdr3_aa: CASSPRQNLGGYTF

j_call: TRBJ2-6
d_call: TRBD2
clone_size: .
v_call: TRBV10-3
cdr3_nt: TGTGCCATCAGCCCGGGACTAGCGAACTCTGGGGCCAACGTCCTGACTTTC
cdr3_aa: CAISPGLANSGANVLTF